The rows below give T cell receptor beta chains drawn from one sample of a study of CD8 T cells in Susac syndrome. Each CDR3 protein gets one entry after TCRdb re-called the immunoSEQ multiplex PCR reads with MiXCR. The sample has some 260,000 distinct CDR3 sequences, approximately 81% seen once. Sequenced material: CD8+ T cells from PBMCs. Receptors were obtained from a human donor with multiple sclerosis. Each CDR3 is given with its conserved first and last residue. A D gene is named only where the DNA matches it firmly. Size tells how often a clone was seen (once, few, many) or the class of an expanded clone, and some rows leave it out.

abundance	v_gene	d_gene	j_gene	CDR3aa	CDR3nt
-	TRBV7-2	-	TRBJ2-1	CASSLSLAQLDEQFF	TGTGCCAGCAGCTTATCCCTAGCACAGCTCGATGAGCAGTTCTTC
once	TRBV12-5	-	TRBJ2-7	CASGFPQSSASYEQYF	TGTGCTAGTGGTTTTCCACAGTCATCCGCCTCCTACGAGCAGTACTTC
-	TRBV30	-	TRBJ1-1	CAWRGPSGGPSTNTEAFF	TGTGCCTGGAGGGGTCCTAGCGGGGGCCCATCGACGAACACTGAAGCTTTCTTT
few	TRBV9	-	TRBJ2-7	CASSVASQAEQYF	TGTGCCAGCAGCGTAGCCTCTCAGGCCGAGCAGTACTTC
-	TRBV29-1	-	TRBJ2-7	CSVEGDVAYEQYF	TGCAGCGTTGAAGGGGACGTGGCCTACGAGCAGTACTTC
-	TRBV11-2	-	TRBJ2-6	CASSLALGGANVLTF	TGTGCCAGCAGCTTAGCCCTCGGTGGGGCCAACGTCCTGACTTTC
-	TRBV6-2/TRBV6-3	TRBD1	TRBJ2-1	CASSYVGQGEIQISSYNEQFF	TGTGCCAGCAGTTACGTAGGACAGGGGGAAATCCAAATTAGCTCCTACAATGAGCAGTTCTTC
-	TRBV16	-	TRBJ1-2	CASSQSFRFRNYGYTF	TGTGCCAGCAGCCAATCGTTCAGGTTTAGGAACTATGGCTACACCTTC
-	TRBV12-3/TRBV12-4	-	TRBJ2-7	CASSLYPPYEQYF	TGTGCCAGCAGTTTATACCCTCCCTACGAGCAGTACTTC
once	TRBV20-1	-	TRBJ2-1	CSARWGVEQFF	TGCAGTGCTAGATGGGGTGTTGAGCAGTTCTTC
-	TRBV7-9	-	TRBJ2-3	CASSLSQGLTDTQYF	TGTGCCAGCAGCTTGAGCCAGGGTCTCACAGATACGCAGTATTTT
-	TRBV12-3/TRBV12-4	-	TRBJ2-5	CASSLRASGVWETQYF	TGTGCCAGCAGTTTACGAGCCTCGGGAGTATGGGAGACCCAGTACTTC
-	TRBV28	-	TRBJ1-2	CASSPKGSNYGYTF	TGTGCCAGCAGTCCTAAGGGCTCTAACTATGGCTACACCTTC
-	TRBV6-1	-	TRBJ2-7	CASSEGQVDSYEQYF	TGTGCCAGCAGTGAGGGGCAGGTGGATTCCTACGAGCAGTACTTC
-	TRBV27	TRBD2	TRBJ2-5	CATSPTSGTETQYF	TGTGCCACCAGCCCCACTAGCGGGACAGAGACCCAGTACTTC
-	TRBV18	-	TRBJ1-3	CASSPSDGAENTIYF	TGTGCCAGCTCACCAAGCGACGGGGCAGAAAACACCATATATTTT
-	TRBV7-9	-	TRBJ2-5	CASSPRSGSSKETQYF	TGTGCCAGCAGTCCGAGGTCGGGAAGTTCCAAAGAGACCCAGTACTTC
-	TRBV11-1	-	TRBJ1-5	CASSLVRSSGGLGSNQPQHF	TGTGCCAGCAGCTTAGTTCGGTCTTCGGGGGGGCTCGGAAGCAATCAGCCCCAGCATTTT
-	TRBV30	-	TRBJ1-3	CAWSVNLNSGNTIYF	TGTGCCTGGAGTGTAAATCTGAACTCTGGAAACACCATATATTTT
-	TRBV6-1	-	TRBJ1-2	CASINDGPYGYTF	TGTGCCAGCATTAACGACGGACCCTATGGCTACACCTTC
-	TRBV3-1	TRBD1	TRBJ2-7	CASSRDRGSSYEQYF	TGTGCCAGCAGCCGGGACAGGGGTAGCTCCTACGAGCAGTACTTC
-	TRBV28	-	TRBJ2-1	CASSSALGFYNEQFF	TGTGCCAGCAGTTCGGCGTTGGGGTTCTACAATGAGCAGTTCTTC
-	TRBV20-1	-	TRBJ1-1	CSASREYTEAFF	TGCAGTGCTAGTCGCGAATACACTGAAGCTTTCTTT
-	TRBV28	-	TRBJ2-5	CASRKVTGRKTQYF	TGTGCCAGCAGAAAGGTAACTGGAAGAAAGACCCAGTACTTC
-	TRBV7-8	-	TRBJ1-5	CASSQGRAPQHF	TGTGCCAGCAGCCAGGGACGGGCACCCCAGCATTTT
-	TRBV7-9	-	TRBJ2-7	CASRRGPHYEQYF	TGTGCCAGTCGGAGGGGGCCCCACTACGAGCAGTACTTC
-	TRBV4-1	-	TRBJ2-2	CASSLKRGLGTGELFF	TGCGCCAGCAGCCTAAAGCGAGGGCTGGGGACCGGGGAGCTGTTTTTT
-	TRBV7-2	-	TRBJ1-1	CASSLGGSEAFF	TGTGCCAGCAGCTTAGGGGGCTCTGAAGCTTTCTTT
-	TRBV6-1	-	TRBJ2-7	CASRLQGEHPYEQYF	TGTGCCAGCAGACTCCAGGGTGAACACCCCTACGAGCAGTACTTC
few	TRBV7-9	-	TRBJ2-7	CASSLDGEQYF	TGTGCCAGCAGTTTGGATGGAGAGCAGTACTTC
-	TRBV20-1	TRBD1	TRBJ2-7	CSARIARTGNPYEQYF	TGCAGTGCTAGAATAGCCCGGACAGGGAATCCCTACGAGCAGTACTTC
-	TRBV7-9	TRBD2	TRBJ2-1	CASSLGGLAGYNEQFF	TGTGCCAGCAGCTTAGGGGGACTAGCTGGGTACAATGAGCAGTTCTTC
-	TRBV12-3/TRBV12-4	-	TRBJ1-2	CASSFSIEGSSYGYTF	TGTGCCAGCAGTTTTAGTATTGAGGGGAGTAGCTATGGCTACACCTTC
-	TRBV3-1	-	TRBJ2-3	CASSQDLLPPEIDTQYF	TGTGCCAGCAGCCAAGATCTTCTTCCGCCCGAAATAGATACGCAGTATTTT
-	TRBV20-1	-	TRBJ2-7	CSARDRVRAYEQYF	TGCAGTGCTAGAGATAGGGTCCGAGCCTACGAGCAGTACTTC
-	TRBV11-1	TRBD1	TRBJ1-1	CASSSRDRVTAEAFF	TGTGCCAGCAGCTCCCGGGACAGGGTTACAGCTGAAGCTTTCTTT
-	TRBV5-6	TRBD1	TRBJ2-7	CASSGTGGTLYEQYF	TGTGCCAGCAGCGGAACAGGGGGTACCCTCTACGAGCAGTACTTC
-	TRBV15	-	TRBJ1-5	CATSNRQYSNQPQHF	TGTGCCACCAGCAATAGACAGTATAGCAATCAGCCCCAGCATTTT
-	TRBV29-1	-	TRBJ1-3	CSVPWSGNTIYF	TGCAGCGTTCCGTGGAGTGGAAACACCATATATTTT
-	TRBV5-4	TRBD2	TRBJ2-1	CASTGGGSNEQFF	TGTGCCAGCACGGGGGGAGGGTCAAATGAGCAGTTCTTC
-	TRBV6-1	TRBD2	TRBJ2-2	CASEPPGLAQLNTGELFF	TGTGCCAGCGAACCTCCCGGACTAGCCCAGTTAAACACCGGGGAGCTGTTTTTT